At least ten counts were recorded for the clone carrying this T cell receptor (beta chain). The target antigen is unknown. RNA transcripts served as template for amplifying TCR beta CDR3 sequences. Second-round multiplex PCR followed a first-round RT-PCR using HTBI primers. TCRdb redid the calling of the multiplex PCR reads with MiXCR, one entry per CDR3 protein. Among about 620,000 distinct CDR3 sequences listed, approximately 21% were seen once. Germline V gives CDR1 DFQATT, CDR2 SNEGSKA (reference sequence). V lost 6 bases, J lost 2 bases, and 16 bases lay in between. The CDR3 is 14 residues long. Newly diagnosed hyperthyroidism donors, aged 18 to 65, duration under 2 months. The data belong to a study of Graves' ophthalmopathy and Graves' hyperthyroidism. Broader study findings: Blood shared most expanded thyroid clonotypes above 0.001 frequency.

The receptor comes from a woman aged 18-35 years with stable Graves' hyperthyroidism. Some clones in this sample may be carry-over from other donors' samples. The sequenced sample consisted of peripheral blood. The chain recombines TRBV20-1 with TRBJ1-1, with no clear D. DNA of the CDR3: TGCAGTGCAGCTACCCCCGGGTTTAACACTGAAGCTTTCTTT. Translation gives CSAATPGFNTEAFF.